Listed below are T cell receptor beta chains from one sample, sequenced in a study of T cells after yellow fever vaccination. TCRdb fed the 5' RACE reads into MiXCR, producing one record per CDR3 protein. Of approximately 90,000 distinct CDR3 sequences listed, less than 6% are singletons. This specimen consisted of CD8+ T cells sorted from PBMCs, obtained 10 days after the yellow fever booster vaccination. All receptors derive from a man between 18 and 29 years old who received the YFV17D yellow fever vaccine. CDR3s include the opening cysteine and the closing phenylalanine or tryptophan. The D gene is left open where the match is weak. Expanded clones get a size class; other rows say once, few or many, or leave the size out.

v_gene	j_gene	d_gene	abundance	CDR3aa	CDR3nt
TRBV5-5	TRBJ2-1	.	once	CASSPRWFGDEQFF	TGTGCCAGCAGCCCCAGGTGGTTTGGCGATGAGCAGTTCTTC
TRBV7-6	TRBJ1-5	.	few	CASSLSSPGISNQPQHF	TGTGCCAGCAGCTTAAGTTCGCCGGGAATCAGCAATCAGCCCCAGCATTTT
TRBV9	TRBJ1-1	.	few	CASSPKDTTEAFF	TGTGCCAGCAGCCCTAAGGACACCACTGAAGCTTTCTTT
TRBV7-9	TRBJ2-3	.	many	CASSAIGQDTQYF	TGTGCCAGCAGCGCTATCGGACAGGATACGCAGTATTTT
TRBV5-4	TRBJ2-2	.	few	CASRRPDTGELFF	TGTGCCAGCAGGCGGCCCGACACCGGGGAGCTGTTTTTT
TRBV5-1	TRBJ2-1	.	few	CASSLDRSSYNEQFF	TGCGCCAGCAGCTTGGACAGGAGCTCCTACAATGAGCAGTTCTTC
TRBV15	TRBJ2-3	.	.	CATSRDLGTGSTDTQYF	TGTGCCACCAGCAGAGATCTAGGGACGGGGAGCACAGATACGCAGTATTTT
TRBV11-2	TRBJ2-7	.	many	CASSLSEGRREQYF	TGTGCCAGCAGCTTATCAGAAGGGAGACGCGAGCAGTACTTC
TRBV4-1	TRBJ1-4	.	few	CASSQDPSLNEKLFF	TGCGCCAGCAGCCAAGACCCAAGTCTCAATGAAAAACTGTTTTTT
TRBV7-9	TRBJ1-5	.	few	CASSMGGIGQPQHF	TGTGCCAGCAGTATGGGGGGGATAGGTCAGCCCCAGCATTTT
TRBV11-3	TRBJ2-1	.	.	CASSGARDGPRNEQFF	TGTGCCAGCAGCGGAGCCCGGGACGGCCCTCGGAATGAGCAGTTCTTC
TRBV5-6	TRBJ2-7	.	.	CASSPEEGSDYEQYF	TGTGCCAGCAGCCCGGAGGAGGGGTCGGACTACGAGCAGTACTTC
TRBV15	TRBJ1-1	.	few	CATSTYAGARGAFF	TGTGCCACCAGCACTTATGCCGGGGCACGGGGAGCTTTCTTT
TRBV9	TRBJ2-5	.	many	CASSVGGAGTQYF	TGTGCCAGCAGCGTAGGAGGGGCTGGGACCCAGTACTTC
TRBV14	TRBJ2-7	.	many	CASSLRTGASSYEQYF	TGTGCCAGCAGCCTACGGACGGGGGCGAGCTCCTACGAGCAGTACTTC
TRBV4-1	TRBJ2-3	TRBD2	many	CASSPPGASGGTATQYF	TGCGCCAGCAGCCCCCCGGGAGCTAGCGGGGGGACAGCTACGCAGTATTTT
TRBV5-5	TRBJ1-2	.	few	CASSLRDGFHNYGYTF	TGTGCCAGCAGCTTGCGGGACGGATTCCATAACTATGGCTACACCTTC
TRBV6-2/TRBV6-3	TRBJ2-5	.	many	CASSYRTEETQYF	TGTGCCAGCAGTTACAGGACTGAAGAGACCCAGTACTTC
TRBV20-1	TRBJ1-1	TRBD1	many	CSARDGETGDTEAFF	TGCAGTGCTAGAGATGGGGAAACAGGGGACACTGAAGCTTTCTTT
TRBV19	TRBJ2-2	TRBD1	.	CASTDSGTDTGELFF	TGTGCCAGTACCGATTCAGGGACAGACACCGGGGAGCTGTTTTTT
TRBV6-5	TRBJ1-1	.	many	CASRTLNTEAFF	TGTGCCAGCAGGACACTGAACACTGAAGCTTTCTTT
TRBV10-3	TRBJ2-3	TRBD2	few	CAISPGGSGTDTQYF	TGTGCCATCAGTCCGGGGGGATCGGGCACAGATACGCAGTATTTT
TRBV20-1	TRBJ1-1	.	many	CSAPGQNTEAFF	TGCAGTGCACCCGGACAAAACACTGAAGCTTTCTTT